Here is one T cell receptor (beta chain) with its context. There are 15 residues in the CDR3. V gave up 1 base and J gave up 6 bases, with 13 bases separating them. Germline V gene data show CDR1 as SGHTA and CDR2 as FQGNSA. This entry comes from a study of shared clonotypes between healthy human individuals. Clones were read by immunoSEQ multiplex PCR, and TCRdb kept only the in-frame ones, dropping some. The sample has over a million clones; around 97% are singletons. J is TRBJ1-5 and V is TRBV7-2; no reliable D call. Input material: naive CD4+ T cells sorted from blood. Regarding subset: CD45RA+ positively selected. The clonotype originates from a man aged 25-40 years in good health. CDR3 residues: CASSLDPVEGQPQHF. CDR3 DNA: TGTGCCAGCAGCTTAGATCCCGTAGAGGGTCAGCCCCAGCATTTT.